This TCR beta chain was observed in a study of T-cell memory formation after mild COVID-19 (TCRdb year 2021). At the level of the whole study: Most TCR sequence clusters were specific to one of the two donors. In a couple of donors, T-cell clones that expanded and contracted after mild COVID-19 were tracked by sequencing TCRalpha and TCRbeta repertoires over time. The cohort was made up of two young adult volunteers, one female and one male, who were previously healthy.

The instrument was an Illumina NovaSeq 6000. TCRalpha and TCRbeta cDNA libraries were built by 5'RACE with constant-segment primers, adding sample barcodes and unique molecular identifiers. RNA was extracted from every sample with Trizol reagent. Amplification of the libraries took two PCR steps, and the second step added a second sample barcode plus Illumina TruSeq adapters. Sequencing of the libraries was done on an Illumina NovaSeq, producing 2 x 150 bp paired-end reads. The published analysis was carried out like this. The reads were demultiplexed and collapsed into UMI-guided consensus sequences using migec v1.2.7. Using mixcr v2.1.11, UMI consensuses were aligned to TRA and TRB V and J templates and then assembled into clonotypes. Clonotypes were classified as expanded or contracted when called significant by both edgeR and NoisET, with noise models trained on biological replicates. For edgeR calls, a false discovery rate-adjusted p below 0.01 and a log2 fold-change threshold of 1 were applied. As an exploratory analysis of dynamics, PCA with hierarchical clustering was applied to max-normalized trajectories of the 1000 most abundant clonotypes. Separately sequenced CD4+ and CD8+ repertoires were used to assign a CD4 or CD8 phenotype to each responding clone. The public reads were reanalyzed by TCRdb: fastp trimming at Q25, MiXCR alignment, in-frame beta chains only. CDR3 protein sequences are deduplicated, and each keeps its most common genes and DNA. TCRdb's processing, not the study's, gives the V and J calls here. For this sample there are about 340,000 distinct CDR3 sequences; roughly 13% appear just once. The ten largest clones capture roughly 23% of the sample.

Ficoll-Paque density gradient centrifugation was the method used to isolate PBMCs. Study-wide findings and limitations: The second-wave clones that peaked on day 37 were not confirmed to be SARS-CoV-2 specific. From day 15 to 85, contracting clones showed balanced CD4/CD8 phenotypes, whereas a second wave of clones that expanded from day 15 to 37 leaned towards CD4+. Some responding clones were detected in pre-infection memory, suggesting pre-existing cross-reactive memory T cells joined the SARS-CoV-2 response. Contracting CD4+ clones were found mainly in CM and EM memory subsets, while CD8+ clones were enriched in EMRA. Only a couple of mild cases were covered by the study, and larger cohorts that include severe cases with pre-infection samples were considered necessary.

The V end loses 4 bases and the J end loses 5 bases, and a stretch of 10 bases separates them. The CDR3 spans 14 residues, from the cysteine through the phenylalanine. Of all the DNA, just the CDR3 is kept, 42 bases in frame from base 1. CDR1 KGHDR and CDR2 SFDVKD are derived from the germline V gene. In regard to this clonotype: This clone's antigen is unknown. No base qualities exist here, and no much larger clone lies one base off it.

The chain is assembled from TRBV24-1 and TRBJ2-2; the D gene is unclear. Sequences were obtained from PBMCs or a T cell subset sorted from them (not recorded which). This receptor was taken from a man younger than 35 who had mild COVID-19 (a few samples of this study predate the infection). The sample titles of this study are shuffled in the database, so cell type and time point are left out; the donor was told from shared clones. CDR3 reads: CATSEGSGTGELFF. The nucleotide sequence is TGTGCCACCAGTGAAGGGTCTGGAACCGGGGAGCTGTTTTTT.